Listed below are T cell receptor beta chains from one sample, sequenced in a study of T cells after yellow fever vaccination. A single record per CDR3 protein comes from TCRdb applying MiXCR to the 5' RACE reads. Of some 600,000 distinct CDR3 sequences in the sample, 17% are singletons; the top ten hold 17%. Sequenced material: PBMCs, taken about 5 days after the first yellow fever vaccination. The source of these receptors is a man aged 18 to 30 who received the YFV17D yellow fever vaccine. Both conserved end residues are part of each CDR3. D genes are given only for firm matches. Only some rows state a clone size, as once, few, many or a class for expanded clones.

CDR3: CASSLAQGLLEQYF
DNA: TGTGCCAGCAGTTTGGCCCAGGGGTTGCTCGAGCAGTACTTC
V: TRBV27
D: .
J: TRBJ2-7
size: .

CDR3: CASKGAPDTEAFF
DNA: TGTGCCAGCAAGGGGGCCCCGGACACTGAAGCTTTCTTT
V: TRBV7-9
D: TRBD1
J: TRBJ1-1
size: .

CDR3: CSAPAGGPTDTQYF
DNA: TGCAGTGCCCCAGCGGGGGGGCCCACAGATACGCAGTATTTT
V: TRBV20-1
D: TRBD2
J: TRBJ2-3
size: .

CDR3: CASIGGDGELFF
DNA: TGTGCTAGTATCGGGGGAGACGGGGAGCTGTTTTTT
V: TRBV12-5
D: .
J: TRBJ2-2
size: .

CDR3: CASSLEGVANYGYTF
DNA: TGTGCCAGCAGCTTGGAGGGGGTCGCTAACTATGGCTACACCTTC
V: TRBV5-4
D: .
J: TRBJ1-2
size: few

CDR3: CASSLPPNEKLFF
DNA: TGTGCCAGCAGCTTACCCCCGAATGAAAAACTGTTTTTT
V: TRBV7-9
D: .
J: TRBJ1-4
size: few

CDR3: CASRQVRRELFF
DNA: TGTGCCAGCAGACAGGTTCGACGGGAGCTGTTTTTT
V: TRBV12-3/TRBV12-4
D: .
J: TRBJ2-2
size: .

CDR3: CSVGRQVSEQYF
DNA: TGCAGCGTTGGGCGACAGGTGAGCGAGCAGTACTTC
V: TRBV29-1
D: .
J: TRBJ2-7
size: .

CDR3: CASSQGQGARPRETQYF
DNA: TGTGCCAGCAGCCAAGGGCAGGGGGCGCGACCGCGAGAGACCCAGTACTTC
V: TRBV3-1
D: TRBD1
J: TRBJ2-5
size: few

CDR3: CSAAGTGDNSPLHF
DNA: TGCAGTGCGGCGGGGACAGGAGATAATTCACCCCTCCACTTT
V: TRBV20-1
D: TRBD1
J: TRBJ1-6
size: few

CDR3: CASKEQGGDQPQHF
DNA: TGTGCCAGTAAGGAACAGGGAGGAGATCAGCCCCAGCATTTT
V: TRBV19
D: .
J: TRBJ1-5
size: .

CDR3: CASSSSTVKEQYF
DNA: TGTGCCAGCAGCTCATCGACAGTGAAGGAGCAGTACTTC
V: TRBV7-8
D: .
J: TRBJ2-7
size: few

CDR3: CASRSGGIGETQYF
DNA: TGTGCCAGCAGGTCAGGCGGGATTGGAGAGACCCAGTACTTC
V: TRBV7-9
D: .
J: TRBJ2-5
size: few

CDR3: CASSSHYSNQPQHF
DNA: TGTGCCAGCAGCTCTCATTATAGCAATCAGCCCCAGCATTTT
V: TRBV11-2
D: .
J: TRBJ1-5
size: few

CDR3: CASTPTESYEQYF
DNA: TGTGCCAGCACCCCGACCGAGTCCTACGAGCAGTACTTC
V: TRBV12-3/TRBV12-4
D: .
J: TRBJ2-7
size: .

CDR3: CASSQDGTGYGYTF
DNA: TGTGCCAGCAGCCAAGATGGGACAGGGTACGGCTACACCTTC
V: TRBV4-2
D: TRBD1
J: TRBJ1-2
size: few

CDR3: CASSQGGLEAETQYF
DNA: TGTGCCAGCAGCCAAGGTGGGTTGGAGGCAGAGACCCAGTACTTC
V: TRBV4-2
D: .
J: TRBJ2-5
size: .

CDR3: CAISESVLMRTQAFF
DNA: TGTGCCATCAGTGAGTCGGTACTTATGCGGACGCAAGCTTTCTTT
V: TRBV10-3
D: .
J: TRBJ1-1
size: few

CDR3: CASSLEGRWTDSYEQYF
DNA: TGTGCCAGCAGCTTAGAAGGTCGATGGACAGACTCCTACGAGCAGTACTTC
V: TRBV7-9
D: .
J: TRBJ2-7
size: .

CDR3: CASSPAFPDTQYF
DNA: TGCGCCAGCAGCCCGGCCTTCCCAGATACGCAGTATTTT
V: TRBV5-1
D: .
J: TRBJ2-3
size: once

CDR3: CASSIGPGLSGGPYEQYF
DNA: TGTGCCAGCAGCATCGGTCCCGGCTTGTCAGGGGGCCCCTACGAGCAGTACTTC
V: TRBV11-2
D: TRBD1
J: TRBJ2-7
size: few

CDR3: CASWRGKGQPQHF
DNA: TGTGCCAGCTGGAGAGGGAAGGGTCAGCCCCAGCATTTT
V: TRBV6-5
D: .
J: TRBJ1-5
size: many

CDR3: CASSGMGQGYNEQFF
DNA: TGTGCCAGCAGCGGCATGGGACAGGGATACAATGAGCAGTTCTTC
V: TRBV9
D: TRBD1
J: TRBJ2-1
size: many

CDR3: CASSQTYRGYTF
DNA: TGCGCCAGCAGCCAAACCTATCGTGGCTACACCTTC
V: TRBV4-3
D: .
J: TRBJ1-2
size: .

CDR3: CSARDQGGHQPQHF
DNA: TGCAGTGCTAGAGATCAGGGGGGCCATCAGCCCCAGCATTTT
V: TRBV20-1
D: TRBD1
J: TRBJ1-5
size: few